Shown below are 9 T cell receptor beta chains from a single sample sequenced in a study of cytomegalovirus exposure and HLA in healthy donors. Assay used: immunoSEQ multiplex PCR; TCRdb lists only in-frame clones, some missing. The repertoire includes approximately 60,000 clones, more than 85% of them detected once, and around 7% sits in the top ten. Material: PBMCs. These receptors were taken from a woman between 18 and 29 years old in good health and CMV-seropositive.

The chain joins TRBV5-4 to TRBJ2-7; TRBD2 matches at 14 bases. CDR1 SGHNT and CDR2 YYREEE come from the germline V gene (reference sequence). Germline trimming cut 4 bases from V and 3 bases from J; bases unmatched to any gene: 12. This CDR3 comprises 18 residues. CDR3 amino acids: CASSPRLAGGPIYYEQYF. As DNA, the CDR3 is TGTGCCAGCAGCCCCCGACTAGCGGGAGGGCCGATTTACTACGAGCAGTACTTC. Full variable domain (rest looked up from reference TRBV5-4 and TRBJ2-7): ETGVTQSPTHLIKTRGQQVTLRCSSQSGHNTVSWYQQALGQGPQFIFQYYREEENGRGNFPPRFSGLQFPNYSSELNVNALELDDSALYLCASSPRLAGGPIYYEQYFGPGTRLTVT.

The chain links TRBV7-9 to TRBJ2-7, with D possibly matching TRBD1 (6 bases). The CDR3 covers 11 residues. Germline V gives CDR1 SEHNR, CDR2 FQNEAQ (reference sequence). Trimming left V 5 bases short and J 6 bases short, with 8 bases between. The CDR3 nucleotides read TGTGCCAGCAGCACAGGGACCGAGCAGTACTTC. Its translation: CASSTGTEQYF. The variable domain in full, with the rest retrieved from reference TRBV7-9 and TRBJ2-7, is DTGVSQNPRHKITKRGQNVTFRCDPISEHNRLYWYRQTLGQGPEFLTYFQNEAQLEKSRLLSDRFSAERPKGSFSTLEIQRTEQGDSAMYLCASSTGTEQYFGPGTRLTVT.

The count of this clone is one. This rearrangement joins TRBV9 to TRBJ2-7; 8 bases match TRBD2. This CDR3 region has 14 residues. Unmatched junction bases numbered 7, after V lost 4 bases and J lost 4 bases. Per the germline V gene, CDR1 is SGDLS and CDR2 is YYNGEE. CDR3 amino acids: CASSPSGGEYEQYF. The CDR3 bases are TGTGCCAGCAGCCCGAGCGGGGGTGAGTACGAGCAGTACTTC.

The chain couples TRBV4-1 to TRBJ2-5; 9 positions agree with TRBD1. This CDR3 has 16 amino acids. V lost 5 bases and J lost 1; bases outside the gene matches: 8. Germline assignment: CDR1 MGHRA and CDR2 YSYEKL. CDR3 amino acids: CASSENGQGPQETQYF. Written as DNA, the CDR3 is TGCGCCAGCAGCGAAAACGGACAGGGGCCCCAAGAGACCCAGTACTTC.

The chain carries TRBV4-2 and TRBJ2-4; 12 bases are shared with TRBD2. The germline CDR1 and CDR2 sequences are LGHNA and YNFKEQ. J was trimmed by 9 bases and V by 1 base; bases with no gene match: 10. This CDR3 contains 17 residues. CDR3 sequence (DNA): TGTGCCAGCAGCCAAGCTAGCGGGAGGGCCGGAGAAAGCATTCAGTACTTC. Amino acid sequence: CASSQASGRAGESIQYF.

The chain couples TRBV18 to TRBJ2-1, with 8 bases aligning to TRBD1. This CDR3 has 15 residues. Germline V gene sequence: CDR1 KGHSH, CDR2 LQKENI. V shed 5 bases, J shed 1 base, and the junction held 4 bases outside the gene matches. The CDR3 region has the DNA TGTGCCAGCTCATCGAACAGGGGGTCCTACAATGAGCAGTTCTTC. Translated: CASSSNRGSYNEQFF.

This chain uses TRBV18 with TRBJ1-5; a possible D gene is TRBD1 (5 bases). In germline, CDR1 is KGHSH, CDR2 LQKENI. V shed 2 bases and J shed 1 base, with 6 bases lying between them. This CDR3 is built from 14 residues. The CDR3 reads CASSPGGSNQPQHF. For the CDR3, the DNA is TGTGCCAGCTCACCAGGGGGGAGCAATCAGCCCCAGCATTTT. Variable domain in full (rest from reference TRBV18 and TRBJ1-5): NAGVMQNPRHLVRRRGQEARLRCSPMKGHSHVYWYRQLPEEGLKFMVYLQKENIIDESGMPKERFSAEFPKEGPSILRIQQVVRGDSAAYFCASSPGGSNQPQHFGDGTRLSIL.

This sequence joins TRBV18 and TRBJ2-5, with 8 positions matching TRBD1. The CDR3 sequence is 14 residues long. CDR1 and CDR2 from the germline V gene are KGHSH and LQKENI. The trim removed 2 bases at V and 5 bases at J, leaving 4 bases unmatched. Written as DNA, the CDR3 is TGTGCCAGCTCACCAGGGACAGGCGGGGAGACCCAGTACTTC. Protein product: CASSPGTGGETQYF.

The rearrangement uses TRBV5-6 and TRBJ1-1; D gene unclear. Germline assignment: CDR1 SGHDT and CDR2 YYEEEE. CDR3 length: 14 residues. V dropped 0 bases and J dropped 1 base, with 7 bases sitting between them. The CDR3: CASSLVWRNTEAFF. DNA for the CDR3: TGTGCCAGCAGCTTGGTGTGGAGGAACACTGAAGCTTTCTTT. The entire variable domain, with the rest obtained from reference TRBV5-6 and TRBJ1-1, is as follows: DAGVTQSPTHLIKTRGQQVTLRCSPKSGHDTVSWYQQALGQGPQFIFQYYEEEERQRGNFPDRFSGHQFPNYSSELNVNALLLGDSALYLCASSLVWRNTEAFFGQGTRLTVV.